This is a list of T cell receptor beta chains from one sample in a study of cytomegalovirus exposure and HLA in healthy donors. Method: immunoSEQ multiplex PCR; TCRdb's copy keeps in-frame clones and lacks some. The sample includes more than 100,000 clones, around 72% of them seen just once. The sequencing input was PBMCs. These receptor sequences come from a man over 45 in good health and CMV-seropositive. Each CDR3 is given without its conserved first and last residue. Fields, in order: J gene, D gene, CDR3 length, V gene, CDR3 protein. The D gene is left open where the match is weak.

>TRBJ1-5|NA|11|TRBV4-1
ASSPPFNQPQH
>TRBJ2-7|NA|11|TRBV29-1
SVVTGQTYEQY
>TRBJ2-5|TRBD1|11|TRBV6-6
ASSRTGEETQY
>TRBJ2-5|TRBD2|12|TRBV11-2
ASSLTSVKETQY
>TRBJ2-2|NA|15|TRBV2
ASSDPRVRGNTGELF
>TRBJ1-1|TRBD1|12|TRBV28
ASRFRGRGTEAF
>TRBJ1-4|NA|12|TRBV6-5
ASSELGGSEKLF
>TRBJ2-6|NA|16|TRBV4-3
ASSRKILDSSGANVLT
>TRBJ2-7|NA|14|TRBV7-2
ASSPQGGQRNYEQY
>TRBJ2-7|NA|12|TRBV18
ASSPGQNQYEQY
>TRBJ2-5|NA|15|TRBV25-1
ASSEKDSSRSFETQY
>TRBJ2-7|NA|11|TRBV5-1
ASSLGGVGEQY
>TRBJ2-5|NA|11|TRBV7-2
ASSFIEWSGVY
>TRBJ2-3|TRBD2|13|TRBV28
ASSPLAGYTDTQY
>TRBJ1-4|TRBD1|13|TRBV2
ASSDRGLSNEKLF
>TRBJ2-1|NA|9|TRBV2
ASSNLNEQF
>TRBJ2-1|NA|14|TRBV7-9
SSSLGSGVTHEEQF
>TRBJ1-1|NA|13|TRBV18
ASSPPSGRGTEAF
>TRBJ2-5|TRBD1|13|TRBV18
ASSPGTGSGETQY
>TRBJ2-2|TRBD1|13|TRBV7-2
ASSLQGADTGELF
>TRBJ2-7|NA|12|TRBV7-6
ASSLSGGLYEQY
>TRBJ1-3|NA|11|TRBV9
ASSVEGGNTIY
>TRBJ1-1|NA|13|TRBV7-2
ASSLARGVATEAF
>TRBJ2-2|NA|15|TRBV5-1
ASSLALDSANTGELF
>TRBJ1-1|TRBD1|14|TRBV15
ATSTMGQLKNTEAF
>TRBJ2-5|TRBD2|13|TRBV6-5
ASSSYLSGMREQY